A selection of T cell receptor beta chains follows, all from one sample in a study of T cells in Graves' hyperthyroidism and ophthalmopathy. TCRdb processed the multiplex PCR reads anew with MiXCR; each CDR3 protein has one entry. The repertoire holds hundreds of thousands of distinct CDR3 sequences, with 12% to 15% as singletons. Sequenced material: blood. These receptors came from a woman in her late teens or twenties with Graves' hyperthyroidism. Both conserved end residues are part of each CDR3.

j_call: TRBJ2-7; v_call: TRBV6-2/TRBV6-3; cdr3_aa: CASGRTGGEYEQYF
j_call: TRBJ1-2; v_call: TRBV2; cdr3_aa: CASRNRANYGYTF
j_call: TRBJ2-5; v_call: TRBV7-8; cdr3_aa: CASSFRWETQYF
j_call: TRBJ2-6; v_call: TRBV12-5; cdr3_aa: CASALSLGGLGANVLTF
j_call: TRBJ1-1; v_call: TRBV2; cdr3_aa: CASSERMSDRGSTEAFF
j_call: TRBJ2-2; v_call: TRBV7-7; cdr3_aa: CASSPRVTGELFF
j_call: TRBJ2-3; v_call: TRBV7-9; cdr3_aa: CASSLGGRRPDTQYF
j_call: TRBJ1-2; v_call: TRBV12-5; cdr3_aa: CASGFDRNYGYTF
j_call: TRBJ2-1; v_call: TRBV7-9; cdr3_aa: CASSPMGLAGVNNEQFF
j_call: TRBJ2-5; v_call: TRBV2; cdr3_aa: CASRASGETQYF
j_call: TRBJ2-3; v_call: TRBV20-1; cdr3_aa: CSAKGSITDTQYF
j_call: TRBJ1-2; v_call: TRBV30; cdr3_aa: CASPEAHSDYTF
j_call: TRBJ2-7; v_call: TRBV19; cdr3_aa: CASSIHRDYEQYF
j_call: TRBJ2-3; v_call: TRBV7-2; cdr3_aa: CASSLGPGDTQYF
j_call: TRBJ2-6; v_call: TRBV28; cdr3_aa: CANPHHPPKAYSGANVLTF
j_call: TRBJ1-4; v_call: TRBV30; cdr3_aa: CAWSVRDRVGKLFF
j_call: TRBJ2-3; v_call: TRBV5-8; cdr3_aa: CASSLETGTDTQYF
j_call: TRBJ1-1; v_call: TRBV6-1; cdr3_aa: CASSYGGAGGTEAFF